The 29 T cell receptor beta chains in this list originate from one sample, sequenced in a study of CD8+ T cells in alopecia areata. It was cDNA, reverse transcribed from extracted RNA, that served as the sequencing template. The table came from immunoSEQ multiplex PCR; TCRdb's copy has only in-frame clones and leaves some out. The table records some 210,000 clones, 66% of them present only once. The treatment: oral pan-JAK inhibitor, 5-10 mg twice daily. Source: CD4+ T cells sorted from blood, taken around week 46, from a patient treated with tofacitinib. The receptor set was obtained from a human donor with alopecia areata.

The chain uses TRBV2 and TRBJ2-2, with D hard to call. The CDR3 is 12 residues long. V lost 1 base, J lost 5 bases, and 2 bases lay in between. Germline CDR1 and CDR2: SNHLY and FYNNEI. CDR3 sequence (DNA): TGTGCCAGCAGTGAAGGGACCGGGGAGCTGTTTTTT. This translates into CASSEGTGELFF.

The gene calls are TRBV2 and TRBJ2-3, with D possibly being TRBD1 (7 bases). V was clipped by 7 bases and J by 6 bases, with 14 bases between them. The germline V gene encodes CDR1 SNHLY and CDR2 FYNNEI. This CDR3 is built from 13 residues. The CDR3 DNA reads as TGTGCCAGCAAGAAGGGGGCGGGGGATACGCAGTATTTT. Translating it yields CASKKGAGDTQYF.

The chain uses TRBV30 and TRBJ2-7; D gene uncertain. Germline loops: CDR1 GTSNPN, CDR2 SVGIG (reference sequence). The CDR3 is 11 residues long. Trimming shortened V by 1 base and J by 4 bases, and 5 bases separated the two germline ends. CDR3 sequence: CAWSGPYEQYF. CDR3 nucleotides: TGTGCCTGGAGTGGTCCTTACGAGCAGTACTTC.

Only one count was recorded for this clone. In this CDR3 the conserved last residue, phenylalanine or tryptophan, is missing, so a read error is likely. The chain uses TRBV30 and TRBJ1-1; D unclear. The length of the CDR3 is 13 residues. Germline values: CDR1 GTSNPN, CDR2 SVGIG (reference sequence). The V end was cut by 1 base, the J end by 0 bases, with 6 bases between. The CDR3: CAWSGSMNTEAFL. DNA of the CDR3: TGTGCCTGGAGTGGCAGCATGAACACTGAAGCTTTCCTT.

The chain carries TRBV25-1 and TRBJ2-1; no clear D. The CDR3 loop spans 13 amino acids. Trimming pared 7 bases from V and 5 bases from J, leaving 12 bases between. Germline CDR1 MGHDK, CDR2 SYGVNS. The CDR3 here is CASISIGNNEQFF. The CDR3 DNA reads as TGTGCCAGCATTAGTATAGGTAACAATGAGCAGTTCTTC. Based on the CDR3 plus reference TRBV25-1 and TRBJ2-1, the full variable domain is EADIYQTPRYLVIGTGKKITLECSQTMGHDKMYWYQQDPGMELHLIHYSYGVNSTEKGDLSSESTVSRIRTEHFPLTLESARPSHTSQYLCASISIGNNEQFFGPGTRLTVL.

The chain employs TRBV30 and TRBJ1-1; TRBD1 might be the D (5 bases). Germline lookup yields CDR1 GTSNPN and CDR2 SVGIG (reference sequence). Trimming removed 4 bases from V and 10 bases from J, with 16 bases in between. This CDR3 is 12 amino acids long. The DNA for the CDR3 is TGTGCCTGGAAACTGGCCCGGAGGGGAGCTTTCTTT. Translation gives CAWKLARRGAFF.

CDR3: CASSFSFGRRTDTQYF. CDR3 DNA sequence: TGTGCCAGCAGCTTTTCGTTCGGCAGGCGCACAGATACGCAGTATTTT. This rearrangement joins TRBV5-8 to TRBJ2-3, with D unclear. V dropped 2 bases and J dropped 1 base, with 14 bases sitting between them. The CDR3 is 16 amino acids. Per germline, CDR1 SGHTS and CDR2 YDEGEE.

The chain has TRBV6-1 and TRBJ2-7; D may correspond to TRBD1 or TRBD2 (7 bases each). This CDR3 has 19 residues. Germline CDR1 and CDR2: MNHNS and SASEGT. V lost 4 bases and J lost 0, with 25 bases in between. CDR3 DNA sequence: TGTGCCAGCAGTGTGGGGAGTCTCCAGGGGGGGATTTTCTCCTACGAGCAGTACTTC. It specifies CASSVGSLQGGIFSYEQYF.

The V call is TRBV5-1, the J call TRBJ1-1; D is ambiguous. Between the trimmed V and J ends, which lost 0 bases and 0 bases, there was a span of 6 bases. The CDR3 contains 14 residues. CDR1 and CDR2 (germline): SGHRS, YFSETQ. The DNA for the CDR3 is TGCGCCAGCAGCTTGGGACTATTGAACACTGAAGCTTTCTTT. Translated, it gives CASSLGLLNTEAFF.

The chain uses TRBV9 and TRBJ2-5; no reliable D call. The CDR3 extends over 13 amino acids. Trimming removed 4 bases at V and 4 bases at J, with 11 bases between. The germline gives CDR1 SGDLS, CDR2 YYNGEE. The CDR3, as DNA: TGTGCCAGCAGCTCCCCCCGCGGAGAGACCCAGTACTTC. It translates to CASSSPRGETQYF.

This clone was counted a few times. The chain joins TRBV4-1 to TRBJ1-4; D is ambiguous. V was pared by 2 bases and J by 0 bases, with 10 bases between. The CDR3 is made up of 16 amino acids. The germline CDR1 and CDR2 sequences are MGHRA and YSYEKL. The CDR3: CASSQFDFATNEKLFF. In nucleotides, the CDR3 is TGCGCCAGCAGCCAATTCGATTTTGCAACTAATGAAAAACTGTTTTTT.

This rearrangement joins TRBV5-1 to TRBJ1-1, with D hard to call. Germline V gene data show CDR1 as SGHRS and CDR2 as YFSETQ. Trimming shortened V by 4 bases and J by 2 bases, and 6 bases separated the two germline ends. The CDR3 is 12 residues long. CDR3 DNA sequence: TGCGCCAGCAGCGAAGCAAACACTGAAGCTTTCTTT. It encodes CASSEANTEAFF.

The chain recombines TRBV29-1 with TRBJ2-7; D is ambiguous. CDR3 size: 13 residues. Deletions cut 1 base from V and 0 bases from J, with 7 bases between. Germline V CDR1 and CDR2: SQVTM, ANQGSEA. As DNA, the CDR3 is TGCAGCGTTGAAGGTTATAGCTCCTACGAGCAGTACTTC. This sequence encodes CSVEGYSSYEQYF.

The chain is built from TRBV29-1 and TRBJ1-1, with D unresolved. The CDR3 covers 13 residues. Deletions cut 7 bases from V and 4 bases from J, with 16 bases between. Germline CDR1 is SQVTM and CDR2 is ANQGSEA. CDR3 nucleotides: TGCAGCGCCAACCTGGTTGGAGGCACTGAAGCTTTCTTT. Protein sequence: CSANLVGGTEAFF. Looking up the rest from reference TRBV29-1 and TRBJ1-1 gives the full variable domain: SAVISQKPSRDICQRGTSLTIQCQVDSQVTMMFWYRQQPGQSLTLIATANQGSEATYESGFVIDKFPISRPNLTFSTLTVSNMSPEDSSIYLCSANLVGGTEAFFGQGTRLTVV.

V and J are TRBV14 and TRBJ2-3; TRBD2 agrees at 10 bases. Germline V gene data show CDR1 as SGHDN and CDR2 as FVKESK. CDR3 length: 16 amino acids. V shed 5 bases, J shed 2 bases, and the junction held 7 bases outside the gene matches. The CDR3 here is CASSFLAGDSTDTQYF. CDR3 bases: TGTGCCAGCAGCTTTCTAGCGGGGGACTCCACAGATACGCAGTATTTT.

A note on this clone: Different DNA sequences within this sample yield the same CDR3. This sequence joins TRBV7-3 and TRBJ2-1, with 13 positions matching TRBD2. There are 16 residues in the CDR3. The germline CDR1 and CDR2 sequences are SGHTA and FQGTGA. Losses at the gene ends were 5 bases for V and 5 bases for J; bases not matched to a gene: 6. The CDR3 region has the DNA TGTGCCAGCAGCCCCACCGGACTAGCGGGGGACAATGAGCAGTTCTTC. Translating gives CASSPTGLAGDNEQFF.

The V call is TRBV25-1, the J call TRBJ2-7; no reliable D call. The germline V gene has CDR1 MGHDK and CDR2 SYGVNS. The CDR3 contains 13 residues. Trimming stripped 0 bases from V and 1 base from J, with 4 bases between. The CDR3 DNA reads TGTGCCAGCAGTGAATACAAGTCCTACGAGCAGTACTTC. Its translation is CASSEYKSYEQYF.

The rearrangement uses TRBV11-2 and TRBJ1-2, with D maybe TRBD1 (5 bases). The CDR3 has 13 amino acids. The ends were cut back, 5 bases at V and 8 bases at J, with 15 bases in the middle. The germline V gene encodes CDR1 SGHAT and CDR2 FQNNGV. The CDR3 DNA is TGTGCCAGCAGCCCCCGGGGGAAAGGAGGCTACACCTTC. It is translated as CASSPRGKGGYTF.

The chain has TRBV30 and TRBJ2-1, with 7 bases lining up with TRBD2. The trim removed 4 bases at V and 6 bases at J, leaving 15 bases unmatched. CDR3 length: 16 amino acids. Germline-derived CDR1 and CDR2 are GTSNPN and SVGIG (reference sequence). The CDR3 DNA reads TGTGCCTGGACCAGAAACCCCTTCGGGGGGTTCAATGAGCAGTTCTTC. Its translation: CAWTRNPFGGFNEQFF.

A few counts support this clone. The chain has TRBV6-1 and TRBJ2-7, with 10 nucleotides matching TRBD2. Germline loops: CDR1 MNHNS, CDR2 SASEGT. The length of the CDR3 is 13 residues. With 7 bases clipped from V and 4 bases from J, the junction kept 4 bases outside the gene matches. The CDR3 DNA sequence: TGTGCCAGCACGGGACTAGCGTCATACGAGCAGTACTTC. Translation: CASTGLASYEQYF.

The rearrangement links TRBV11-2 to TRBJ1-2, with D hard to call. This CDR3 contains 14 residues. Trimming removed 5 bases at V and 13 bases at J, with 23 bases between. Germline CDR1 reads SGHAT; CDR2 reads FQNNGV. In DNA form, the CDR3 reads TGTGCCAGCAGCAACCGAATGGCGCAGGTTCGGGGCACCTTC. Translated, it gives CASSNRMAQVRGTF.

The rearrangement uses TRBV20-1 and TRBJ2-7; D ambiguous. Per germline, CDR1 DFQATT and CDR2 SNEGSKA (reference sequence). The CDR3 consists of 10 residues. V was cut by 3 bases and J by 5 bases, with 5 bases left in between. CDR3 amino acids: CSASVDEQYF. DNA of the CDR3: TGCAGTGCTAGCGTCGACGAGCAGTACTTC.

The J gene is TRBJ2-3, the V gene TRBV29-1; unclear D gene. The CDR3 has 12 amino acids. Looked up from germline, CDR1 is SQVTM and CDR2 is ANQGSEA. With 7 bases removed from V and 2 bases from J, the gap between germline ends came to 10 bases. CDR3 loop: CSALGVTDTQYF. The CDR3, as DNA: TGCAGCGCCCTTGGAGTCACAGATACGCAGTATTTT.

The genes are TRBV30 and TRBJ1-1; D remains unclear. The germline V gene has CDR1 GTSNPN and CDR2 SVGIG (reference sequence). The CDR3 has 15 amino acids. The V and J ends lost 4 bases and 4 bases respectively, with 19 bases between them. The CDR3 nucleotides are TGTGCCTGGACCAGACGAAACCTGCTGGGCACTGAAGCTTTCTTT. Amino acid sequence: CAWTRRNLLGTEAFF.

V and J are TRBV6-1 and TRBJ1-2; D perhaps matches TRBD1 (5 bases). CDR3 length equals 13 residues. V was trimmed by 1 base and J by 9 bases, leaving 12 bases between them. Germline V CDR1 and CDR2: MNHNS, SASEGT. CDR3 sequence (DNA): TGTGCCAGCAGTGAAGTAAATGGGGCTAGCTACACCTTC. This translates into CASSEVNGASYTF.

This sequence joins TRBV30 and TRBJ1-2, with 8 bases that match TRBD1. V dropped 1 base and J dropped 7; count of bases not matched to a gene: 5. Germline V gene sequence: CDR1 GTSNPN, CDR2 SVGIG (reference sequence). The CDR3 consists of 13 residues. The CDR3 DNA is TGTGCCTGGAGTGGGACAGGGTACGGTGGCTACACCTTC. Translating it yields CAWSGTGYGGYTF.

The rearrangement uses TRBV5-4 and TRBJ2-3; no clear D gene. The CDR3 contains 13 residues. Germline CDR1 SGHNT, CDR2 YYREEE (reference sequence). The V end was cut by 9 bases, the J end by 6 bases, with 17 bases between. CDR3 coding DNA: TGTGCCACCCGGGCGCCCCGTGGGGATACGCAGTATTTT. Translation: CATRAPRGDTQYF. Full variable domain (rest looked up from reference TRBV5-4 and TRBJ2-3): ETGVTQSPTHLIKTRGQQVTLRCSSQSGHNTVSWYQQALGQGPQFIFQYYREEENGRGNFPPRFSGLQFPNYSSELNVNALELDDSALYLCATRAPRGDTQYFGPGTRLTVL.

The chain combines TRBV5-1 with TRBJ1-1; D is ambiguous. V was clipped by 1 base and J by 2 bases, with 12 bases between them. Germline V gene lookup returns CDR1 SGHRS and CDR2 YFSETQ. This CDR3 comprises 15 residues. The CDR3 sequence is CASSLSSRRNTEAFF. In nucleotides, the CDR3 is TGCGCCAGCAGCTTGTCGTCCAGAAGAAACACTGAAGCTTTCTTT.

This rearrangement joins TRBV25-1 to TRBJ1-2, with unresolved D. The CDR3 sequence is 16 residues long. V was cut by 3 bases and J by 3 bases, with 17 bases left in between. Germline V lookup: CDR1 MGHDK, CDR2 SYGVNS. For the CDR3, the DNA is TGTGCCAGCAGTGATCCAAACAGCCCTAGGGACTATGGCTACACCTTC. Amino acid sequence: CASSDPNSPRDYGYTF.